A single sample gave rise to the 17 T cell receptor beta chains below, sequenced in a study of Graves' ophthalmopathy and Graves' hyperthyroidism. RNA transcripts were the source from which TCR beta CDR3 regions were amplified. In the first round, RT-PCR was carried out with HTBI primers, and a multiplex PCR formed the second round. A single record per CDR3 protein comes from TCRdb applying MiXCR to the multiplex PCR reads. The top ten clones hold around 10% of a sample with more than 1,000,000 distinct CDR3 sequences, roughly two fifths of them seen once. Sequenced sample: peripheral blood or thyroid tissue (not recorded which). The receptors originated from an adult man with Graves' hyperthyroidism.

This chain links TRBV29-1 with TRBJ2-7; 7 positions agree with TRBD1. Germline V lookup: CDR1 SQVTM, CDR2 ANQGSEA. The CDR3 sequence is 13 residues long. Unmatched junction bases numbered 4, after V lost 2 bases and J lost 3 bases. The CDR3 protein is CSVEFDRDYEQYF. CDR3 in DNA: TGCAGCGTTGAATTTGACAGGGACTACGAGCAGTACTTC.

This clonotype has more than one count but fewer than ten. The V call is TRBV5-1, the J call TRBJ1-5, with D maybe TRBD1 (5 bases). Between the trimmed V and J ends, which lost 3 bases and 7 bases, there was a span of 14 bases. The V gene's germline CDR1 is SGHRS and CDR2 YFSETQ. CDR3 length equals 14 residues. CDR3: CASSWGSGGQPQHF. The CDR3 region has the DNA TGCGCCAGCAGCTGGGGCTCCGGGGGGCAGCCCCAGCATTTT.

V usage is TRBV25-1 and J usage is TRBJ2-5, with 7 bases lining up with TRBD1. This CDR3 is 19 amino acids long. From germline, CDR1 is MGHDK and CDR2 SYGVNS. V shed 5 bases, J shed 4 bases, and the junction held 22 bases outside the gene matches. This chain's CDR3 is CASSYSTVVWDSSVETQYF. CDR3 in DNA: TGTGCCAGCAGTTACTCGACCGTGGTCTGGGACAGCTCGGTAGAGACCCAGTACTTC.

As regards this clonotype: One end of the junction does not line up with germline, which may come from a read error. The chain links TRBV2 to TRBJ2-7, with 10 bases that match TRBD1. Germline V gives CDR1 SNHLY, CDR2 FYNNEI. The CDR3 contains 15 residues. The DNA for the CDR3 is TGTGCCAGCCTTCCCGGGACAGGGGCTGCCTACGGGCAGTACTTC. Translated, it gives CASLPGTGAAYGQYF.

CDR3 sequence (DNA): TGTGCCATCAGTGGGGGACAGGTTGAGCCCCAGCATTTT. Protein product: CAISGGQVEPQHF. This chain uses TRBV10-3 with TRBJ1-5; 8 bases are shared with TRBD1. Germline CDR1 and CDR2: ENHRY and SYGVKD. V was pared by 4 bases and J by 8 bases, with 4 bases of the junction left unmatched. This CDR3 is 13 amino acids long.

This clonotype was seen at least ten times. This sequence joins TRBV19 and TRBJ1-1; D might be TRBD1 (5 bases). The CDR3 consists of 13 residues. Per the germline V gene, CDR1 is LNHDA and CDR2 is SQIVND (reference sequence). Trimming pared 9 bases from V and 1 base from J, leaving 12 bases between. CDR3 residues: CASRDGSNTEAFF. CDR3 DNA: TGTGCCAGCCGGGACGGATCGAACACTGAAGCTTTCTTT.

This clonotype occurred many times. The CDR3: CASSRTTDSPLHF. The CDR3 coding sequence is TGTGCCAGCAGCCGAACGACAGATTCACCCCTCCACTTT. The chain joins TRBV7-7 to TRBJ1-6, with D possibly matching TRBD1 (5 bases). This CDR3 is built from 13 residues. The germline V gene encodes CDR1 SSHAT and CDR2 FNYEAQ (reference sequence). V was clipped by 5 bases and J by 8 bases, with 10 bases between them.

This clonotype appeared a single time. The CDR3 loop is CASSVGGVSETQYF. Here the CDR3 DNA reads TGTGCCAGCAGCGTAGGGGGAGTAAGCGAGACCCAGTACTTC. The gene calls are TRBV9 and TRBJ2-5; TRBD2 might be the D (5 bases). The CDR3 is 14 amino acids. V dropped 0 bases and J dropped 5 bases, with 11 bases sitting between them. Germline-derived CDR1 and CDR2 are SGDLS and YYNGEE.

The chain has TRBV10-3 and TRBJ2-5; 12 bases align to TRBD2. The junction had 6 bases not matched to a gene; V was cut back by 6 bases and J by 4 bases. This CDR3 is built from 15 residues. The germline V gene has CDR1 ENHRY and CDR2 SYGVKD. The DNA for the CDR3 is TGTGCCATCAGAGACACTAGCGGGGGGTCAGAGACCCAGTACTTC. Translation: CAIRDTSGGSETQYF.

V is TRBV15 and J is TRBJ2-7; D might be TRBD1 or TRBD2, each matching 5 bases. The germline V gene has CDR1 LNHNV and CDR2 YYDKDF (reference sequence). Trimming removed 3 bases from V and 5 bases from J, with 20 bases in between. This CDR3 is 16 amino acids long. CDR3 coding DNA: TGTGCCACCAGCAGGGAGAGGGGATGGGCACTCCACGAGCAGTACTTC. This sequence encodes CATSRERGWALHEQYF.

The rearrangement uses TRBV7-2 and TRBJ2-3, with 10 bases lining up with TRBD2. Per germline, CDR1 SGHTA and CDR2 FQGNSA. CDR3 size: 16 residues. With 5 bases clipped from V and 4 bases from J, the junction kept 9 bases outside the gene matches. The CDR3 nucleotides are TGTGCCAGCAGCCTCATCCTAGCGGGAGCAGCAGATACGCAGTATTTT. This translates into CASSLILAGAADTQYF. Using reference TRBV7-2 and TRBJ2-3 for the parts outside the CDR3, the full variable domain is GAGVSQSPSNKVTEKGKDVELRCDPISGHTALYWYRQSLGQGLEFLIYFQGNSAPDKSGLPSDRFSAERTGGSVSTLTIQRTQQEDSAVYLCASSLILAGAADTQYFGPGTRLTVL.

This clonotype occurred many times. Here the CDR3 DNA reads TGTGCCATCAGTGACGACAGGGACACTGAAGCTTTCTTT. Its protein product is CAISDDRDTEAFF. The genes are TRBV10-3 and TRBJ1-1, with TRBD1 matching 7 bases. CDR1 and CDR2 from the germline V gene are ENHRY and SYGVKD. The CDR3 runs 13 residues. The junction had 1 base not matched to a gene; V was cut back by 3 bases and J by 3 bases.

This clonotype occurred many times. V usage is TRBV9 and J usage is TRBJ1-3; D unclear. From germline, CDR1 is SGDLS and CDR2 YYNGEE. The CDR3 sequence is 14 residues long. The ends were cut back, 4 bases at V and 3 bases at J, with 11 bases in the middle. The CDR3 DNA is TGTGCCAGCAGCCAAATGGGGTTTGGAAACACCATATATTTT. Its protein product is CASSQMGFGNTIYF.

The table lists this clonotype with many counts. The V call is TRBV10-2, the J call TRBJ1-6; possibly TRBD1 for D (6 bases). This CDR3 is built from 14 residues. Between the trimmed V and J ends, which lost 6 bases and 2 bases, there was a span of 8 bases. Germline V gives CDR1 WSHSY, CDR2 SAAADI. CDR3 nucleotides: TGCGCCAGCAGACAGGGACCCTATAATTCACCCCTCCACTTT. It is translated as CASRQGPYNSPLHF.

DNA for the CDR3: TGTGCCAGCAGCTTGGACCGGGACAGGGAATTGGGCACTGAAGCTTTCTTT. Translating it yields CASSLDRDRELGTEAFF. V and J are TRBV7-2 and TRBJ1-1; TRBD1 aligns across 9 bases. The CDR3 runs 17 residues. Trimming cost V 3 bases and J 4 bases; bases outside gene matches: 12. Per the germline V gene, CDR1 is SGHTA and CDR2 is FQGNSA.

The chain joins TRBV25-1 to TRBJ2-5; the D gene could be TRBD1 or TRBD2 (6 bases each). V lost 6 bases to trimming and J lost 14 bases, with 16 bases between them. This CDR3 is 11 amino acids long. The V gene's germline CDR1 is MGHDK and CDR2 SYGVNS. The CDR3 DNA reads as TGTGCCAGCAGCGACACAGGGACTTACTACTTC. Translated, it gives CASSDTGTYYF.

This clonotype was counted only a few times. This CDR3 is CASSLATPRGRFNQPQHF. The CDR3 DNA follows: TGTGCCAGCAGCTTAGCGACGCCTCGAGGGCGGTTCAATCAGCCCCAGCATTTT. This chain joins TRBV7-9 and TRBJ1-5, with D uncertain. The CDR3 is 18 amino acids. V lost 0 bases to trimming and J lost 3 bases, with 18 bases between them. Germline V gene sequence: CDR1 SEHNR, CDR2 FQNEAQ (reference sequence).